The rows below give T cell receptor beta chains drawn from one sample of a study of shared clonotypes between healthy human individuals. Sequencing was performed with immunoSEQ multiplex PCR; in TCRdb, only in-frame clones are kept and a portion is missing. The sample has around 2.1 million clones, about 93% seen once; the top ten hold around 1.7%. The sample taken for sequencing was naive CD8+ T cells from PBMCs. The receptors come from a man aged 18 to 29 in good health. Some clones in this sample may be carry-over from other donors' samples. Both conserved end residues are part of each CDR3. The D gene is left open where the match is weak. A clone size is listed for some rows: how often the clone was seen (once, few, many), or a class if it is expanded.

>TRBJ1-1|.|.|TRBV9
CASSSGTAMENTEAFF
TGTGCCAGCAGTTCCGGGACCGCTATGGAGAACACTGAAGCTTTCTTT
>TRBJ2-7|.|.|TRBV23-1
CASGRGIKAHEQYF
TGCGCCAGCGGGCGTGGCATCAAAGCCCACGAGCAGTACTTC
>TRBJ1-1|.|.|TRBV28
CASSFWKTETEAFF
TGTGCCAGCAGTTTTTGGAAGACAGAAACTGAAGCTTTCTTT
>TRBJ2-2|.|TRBD2|TRBV12-5
CASGPGLAGGPGELFF
TGTGCTAGTGGCCCCGGACTAGCGGGAGGGCCCGGGGAGCTGTTTTTT
>TRBJ2-1|once|TRBD1|TRBV30
CAWSQMDRARDEQFF
TGTGCCTGGAGTCAAATGGACAGGGCCAGGGATGAGCAGTTCTTC
>TRBJ2-5|.|.|TRBV5-1
CASSIYKETQYF
TGCGCCAGCAGCATATACAAAGAGACCCAGTACTTC
>TRBJ1-1|.|.|TRBV9
CASSEGDGNTEAFF
TGTGCCAGCAGCGAGGGGGACGGGAACACTGAAGCTTTCTTT
>TRBJ1-2|.|.|TRBV7-9
CASLDSLDYGYTF
TGTGCCAGCTTGGACAGCCTCGACTATGGCTACACCTTC
>TRBJ1-5|.|TRBD1|TRBV5-5
CASSGDRVSPHQPQHF
TGTGCCAGCAGCGGGGACAGGGTGAGCCCCCATCAGCCCCAGCATTTT
>TRBJ1-4|once|.|TRBV28
CASSRRATNEKLFF
TGTGCCAGCAGTCGGAGGGCTACTAATGAAAAACTGTTTTTT
>TRBJ2-3|once|TRBD2|TRBV5-6
CASSLLLAGTDTQYF
TGTGCCAGCAGCTTGTTACTAGCGGGGACAGATACGCAGTATTTT
>TRBJ1-1|.|.|TRBV7-9
CASSLEGGAGNTEAFF
TGTGCCAGCAGCCTCGAAGGGGGGGCCGGGAACACTGAAGCTTTCTTT
>TRBJ2-2|.|TRBD2|TRBV4-2
CASSHASGRTGELFF
TGTGCCAGCAGCCACGCTAGCGGGAGGACCGGGGAGCTGTTTTTT
>TRBJ2-1|.|TRBD2|TRBV5-6
CASSSTSGQGYNEQFF
TGTGCCAGCAGCTCGACTAGCGGCCAAGGCTACAATGAGCAGTTCTTC
>TRBJ1-3|.|.|TRBV5-6
CASSFQGTAFFGNTIYF
.
>TRBJ1-1|few|.|TRBV20-1
CSASKREVFF
TGCAGTGCTAGCAAGAGGGAGGTTTTCTTT
>TRBJ2-1|.|TRBD2|TRBV6-5
CASSLGLAVYNEQFF
TGTGCCAGCAGTCTTGGACTAGCGGTATACAATGAGCAGTTCTTC
>TRBJ1-1|.|.|TRBV6-6
CASSYQETDMAFF
TGTGCCAGCAGTTACCAAGAGACCGATATGGCTTTCTTT
>TRBJ1-2|.|.|TRBV7-9
CASSEGQYYGYTF
TGTGCCAGCAGCGAAGGACAGTACTATGGCTACACCTTC
>TRBJ1-4|once|.|TRBV27
CASRLGNLPWGKLFF
TGTGCCAGCAGGCTAGGGAACCTGCCGTGGGGAAAACTGTTTTTT